Below, 30 T cell receptor beta chains from the same sample are listed, as sequenced in a study of regulatory T cells in long-lasting Graves disease (dated by TCRdb to about 2021). Libraries were built with multiplex PCR. The data were produced on an Illumina HiSeq 4000. CDR3 regions were amplified by Arm-PCR with iRepertoire HTBI primers to construct TCR beta libraries. TCRdb passed the public sequencing reads through fastp at Q25 and MiXCR, retaining productive beta sequences. Rows merge per CDR3 protein into single entries with the most common DNA and genes. The sample table records some 200,000 distinct CDR3 sequences; roughly 20% of these occur just once. The leading ten clones occupy approximately 12% of the sample. The time point label of this sample denotes: newly diagnosed GD, antithyroid drugs for less than 3 months. RNA was extracted from PBMCs in TRIzol for both TCR sequencing and RNA sequencing.

A further study also used this sample, focusing on T cells in Graves' hyperthyroidism and ophthalmopathy.

The input for sequencing was peripheral blood mononuclear cells (PBMCs), taken at new diagnosis, from a patient treated with antithyroid drugs. Every receptor here comes from a woman in her 30s with Graves disease. Donor details come from another sample of the same person, matched by shared clones.

V gene TRBV6-2 or TRBV6-3 combines with J gene TRBJ1-1; possibly TRBD1 for D (6 bases). The CDR3 covers 14 residues. The V gene's germline CDR1 is MNHEY and CDR2 SVGEGT. Deletions cut 6 bases from V and 0 bases from J, with 11 bases between. The CDR3 region is CASRVGTLNTEAFF. DNA for the CDR3: TGTGCCAGCAGAGTCGGGACACTGAACACTGAAGCTTTCTTT.

This clonotype appeared many times. The chain joins TRBV7-9 to TRBJ2-7; tentatively, D is TRBD1 or TRBD2 (6 bases each). V lost 6 bases, J lost 2 bases, and 8 bases lay in between. Germline CDR1 and CDR2: SEHNR and FQNEAQ (reference sequence). This CDR3 is built from 12 residues. The CDR3 region has the DNA TGTGCCAGCAGGGGGGGCACCTACGAGCAGTACTTC. It yields the protein CASRGGTYEQYF.

This chain joins TRBV12-3 or TRBV12-4 and TRBJ1-1; no reliable D call. This CDR3 comprises 13 residues. Trimming took off 6 bases at V and 3 bases at J, with 11 bases between the two ends. CDR3 DNA sequence: TGTGCCAGCAGCCCGGGGTGGGACACTGAAGCTTTCTTT. Translation: CASSPGWDTEAFF.

This clonotype was found many times. The rearrangement uses TRBV18 and TRBJ2-3, with D possibly called TRBD1 or TRBD2 (5 bases each). V was clipped by 3 bases and J by 6 bases, with 10 bases between them. Germline assignment: CDR1 KGHSH and CDR2 LQKENI. This CDR3 has 13 amino acids. The CDR3 nucleotides read TGTGCCAGCTCACCGGGGGTCTCGGATACGCAGTATTTT. Translated, it gives CASSPGVSDTQYF.

The V call is TRBV25-1, the J call TRBJ2-7, with 11 positions matching TRBD1. Unmatched junction bases numbered 22, after V lost 10 bases and J lost 8 bases. Germline V gives CDR1 MGHDK, CDR2 SYGVNS. The CDR3 has 17 amino acids. The CDR3 reads CATGYMDSGTGGYKQYF. The CDR3 nucleotides are TGTGCCACCGGATACATGGATTCCGGGACAGGGGGATACAAGCAGTACTTC.

On this clonotype: A clone one base away is much larger, so this may be a read error. No conserved phenylalanine or tryptophan ends this CDR3, so it is likely a read error. This chain joins TRBV28 and TRBJ2-3; D not resolved. There are 13 residues in the CDR3. The V and J ends lost 8 bases and 3 bases respectively, with 12 bases between them. Germline CDR1 MDHEN, CDR2 SYDVKM. CDR3 nucleotides: TGTGCCAGCCGGCGCGGTGGGACAGATACGCAGTATCTT. Its translation: CASRRGGTDTQYL.

In this sample, this clonotype turned up many times. The chain joins TRBV7-2 to TRBJ1-5; 9 bases are shared with TRBD1. The V gene end was trimmed by 4 bases and the J gene end by 3 bases; junction bases not matched to a gene: 4. This CDR3 has 15 residues. CDR1 and CDR2 (germline): SGHTA, FQGNSA. The CDR3 DNA reads as TGTGCCAGCAGCTCGGGACAGGGCATCAATCAGCCCCAGCATTTT. Residues: CASSSGQGINQPQHF.

Turning to this clonotype: A much larger clonotype is one base distant, so this may be a read error. The chain couples TRBV2 to TRBJ1-5; 10 bases align to TRBD1. Germline V lookup: CDR1 SNHLY, CDR2 FYNNEI. The CDR3 covers 13 residues. The J segment lost 6 bases and the V segment lost 8 bases, leaving 4 bases of the junction unmatched. CDR3 in DNA: TGTGCCAGCGCCAGGACAGGGGGTCAGCCCCAGCATTTT. Its protein is CASARTGGQPQHF. The full variable domain, its missing parts supplied by reference TRBV2 and TRBJ1-5, is EPEVTQTPSHQVTQMGQEVILRCVPISNHLYFYWYRQILGQKVEFLVSFYNNEISEKSEIFDDQFSVERPDGSNFTLKIRSTKLEDSAMYFCASARTGGQPQHFGDGTRLSIL.

The sample holds many counts of this clonotype. V and J are TRBV5-5 and TRBJ1-1, with 7 bases aligning to TRBD1. The CDR3 is 16 residues long. Germline V gene sequence: CDR1 SGHKS, CDR2 YYEKEE (reference sequence). J was trimmed by 4 bases and V by 4 bases; bases with no gene match: 13. CDR3 amino acids: CASSAREQGLGTEAFF. CDR3 bases: TGTGCCAGCAGCGCCCGAGAACAGGGGTTGGGCACTGAAGCTTTCTTT.

With regard to this clonotype: Germline is not matched at one junction end, which may reflect a read error. This chain links TRBV6-1 with TRBJ2-6, with D possibly matching TRBD2 (6 bases). CDR3 size: 15 residues. CDR1 MNHNS and CDR2 SASEGT come from the germline V gene. The CDR3 spells CTSSGGASGANVLTF. Here the CDR3 DNA reads TGTACCAGCAGTGGCGGGGCTAGCGGGGCCAACGTCCTGACTTTC.

About this clonotype: A much larger clone sits a single nucleotide away, making a read error possible. The V call is TRBV20-1, the J call TRBJ1-5; 9 nucleotides match TRBD1. CDR3 size: 14 residues. The J segment lost 7 bases and the V segment lost 5 bases, leaving 9 bases of the junction unmatched. Germline CDR1 reads DFQATT; CDR2 reads SNEGSKA (reference sequence). The CDR3 DNA reads as TGCAGTGCTGGTCACGACAGGGGGATACAGCCCCAGCATTTT. Translating it yields CSAGHDRGIQPQHF.

V is TRBV2 and J is TRBJ2-2; D might be TRBD1 (8 bases). Trimming left V 9 bases short and J 7 bases short, with 24 bases between. CDR1 is SNHLY, CDR2 FYNNEI, per germline. The CDR3 is 16 amino acids. The CDR3 loop is CASLSGTGGPFGELFF. The CDR3 DNA reads TGTGCCAGTCTCAGCGGGACAGGAGGCCCCTTCGGGGAGCTGTTTTTT.

This clonotype was found many times. This chain connects TRBV24-1 to TRBJ1-3, with D tentatively TRBD1 (6 bases). CDR1 and CDR2 (germline): KGHDR, SFDVKD. V was cut by 4 bases and J by 0 bases, with 6 bases left in between. This CDR3 has 14 amino acids. The CDR3 spells CATSDRGSGNTIYF. The CDR3 nucleotides read TGTGCCACCAGTGACAGGGGCTCTGGAAACACCATATATTTT.

This clonotype has ten or more counts. This rearrangement joins TRBV6-1 to TRBJ1-1; TRBD1 matches 7 bases. The CDR3 spans 13 residues. From germline, CDR1 is MNHNS and CDR2 SASEGT. V shed 8 bases, J shed 4 bases, and the junction held 7 bases outside the gene matches. CDR3 nucleotide sequence: TGTGCCAGCCCCAGACAGGGATCCACTGAAGCTTTCTTT. Protein sequence: CASPRQGSTEAFF.

This clonotype has ten or more counts. This rearrangement joins TRBV20-1 to TRBJ2-1, with 7 bases that match TRBD2. Germline CDR1 DFQATT, CDR2 SNEGSKA (reference sequence). The CDR3 extends over 16 amino acids. J lost 1 base, V lost 0 bases, and 6 bases had no gene match. CDR3 sequence (DNA): TGCAGTGCTAGAGACCTACTAGCGAATTCCTACAATGAGCAGTTCTTC. Residues: CSARDLLANSYNEQFF.

The sample holds many counts of this clonotype. The gene calls are TRBV4-2 and TRBJ2-1; maybe TRBD2 (6 bases). CDR1 and CDR2 (germline): LGHNA, YNFKEQ. V lost 0 bases, J lost 8 bases, and 11 bases lay in between. This CDR3 is 14 amino acids long. CDR3 coding DNA: TGTGCCAGCAGCCAAGAAGTAGCGGTGGATGAGCAGTTCTTC. Translating it yields CASSQEVAVDEQFF.

The sample holds many counts of this clonotype. The chain carries TRBV28 and TRBJ2-1; D is perhaps TRBD2 (5 bases). In germline, CDR1 is MDHEN, CDR2 SYDVKM. The CDR3 loop spans 11 amino acids. Trimming pared 6 bases from V and 12 bases from J, leaving 12 bases between. CDR3 amino acids: CASSREVGQFF. The DNA for the CDR3 is TGTGCCAGCAGCCGGGAAGTGGGGCAGTTCTTC.

This clonotype was seen ten or more times. This chain links TRBV30 with TRBJ2-6; 10 nucleotides agree with TRBD1. Per the germline V gene, CDR1 is GTSNPN and CDR2 is SVGIG (reference sequence). The CDR3 has 17 residues. Unmatched junction bases numbered 8, after V lost 4 bases and J lost 2 bases. CDR3 in DNA: TGTGCCTGGATTCCGGGGACAGGGGTTGCTGGGGCCAACGTCCTGACTTTC. Its translation: CAWIPGTGVAGANVLTF. Using reference TRBV30 and TRBJ2-6 for the parts outside the CDR3, the full variable domain is SQTIHQWPATLVQPVGSPLSLECTVEGTSNPNLYWYRQAAGRGLQLLFYSVGIGQISSEVPQNLSASRPQDRQFILSSKKLLLSDSGFYLCAWIPGTGVAGANVLTFGAGSRLTVL.

This clonotype was seen a single time. The chain uses TRBV2 and TRBJ2-4, with D unresolved. Germline CDR1 SNHLY, CDR2 FYNNEI. The length of the CDR3 is 16 residues. V gave up 5 bases and J gave up 8 bases, with 22 bases separating them. CDR3 DNA sequence: TGTGCCAGCAGTCCCTTCCCCTGGACGTACGTGGACATTCAGTACTTC. This gives the protein CASSPFPWTYVDIQYF. Full variable domain (outside the CDR3, taken from reference TRBV2 and TRBJ2-4): EPEVTQTPSHQVTQMGQEVILRCVPISNHLYFYWYRQILGQKVEFLVSFYNNEISEKSEIFDDQFSVERPDGSNFTLKIRSTKLEDSAMYFCASSPFPWTYVDIQYFGAGTRLSVL.

The CDR3 bases are TGTGCCAGCAGTTTGACAGGAATGTTATACGAGCAGTACTTC. It specifies CASSLTGMLYEQYF. The rearrangement uses TRBV27 and TRBJ2-7; the D gene is possibly TRBD1 (6 bases). Looked up from germline, CDR1 is MNHEY and CDR2 is SMNVEV (reference sequence). V was clipped by 3 bases and J by 4 bases, with 13 bases between them. The CDR3 loop spans 14 amino acids.

This clonotype appeared many times. The chain links TRBV12-3 or TRBV12-4 to TRBJ1-2, with D possibly TRBD1 on 5 matching bases. Trimming removed 3 bases from V and 0 bases from J, with 17 bases in between. This CDR3 is 17 amino acids long. The CDR3 is CASSFDSVPDSNYGYTF. In DNA form, the CDR3 reads TGTGCCAGCAGTTTCGACAGCGTTCCGGATTCTAACTATGGCTACACCTTC.

Many counts were recorded for this clonotype. V and J are TRBV19 and TRBJ1-6; D possibly corresponds to TRBD1 (5 bases). V lost 7 bases, J lost 2 bases, and 6 bases lay in between. Germline values: CDR1 LNHDA, CDR2 SQIVND (reference sequence). This CDR3 has 13 amino acids. CDR3 DNA: TGTGCCAGTACGGGGGCCTATAATTCACCCCTCCACTTT. This encodes CASTGAYNSPLHF. Looking up the rest from reference TRBV19 and TRBJ1-6 gives the full variable domain: DGGITQSPKYLFRKEGQNVTLSCEQNLNHDAMYWYRQDPGQGLRLIYYSQIVNDFQKGDIAEGYSVSREKKESFPLTVTSAQKNPTAFYLCASTGAYNSPLHFGNGTRLTVT.

This clonotype appeared many times. The chain has TRBV29-1 and TRBJ1-5; the D gene is possibly TRBD1 (5 bases). CDR1 SQVTM and CDR2 ANQGSEA come from the germline V gene. V lost 5 bases and J 6 bases, leaving 11 bases between the germline ends. This CDR3 comprises 12 residues. CDR3 sequence (DNA): TGCAGCGTTTCTGAGGGGAGTCAGCCCCAGCATTTT. It translates to CSVSEGSQPQHF.

This clonotype was picked up many times. The chain recombines TRBV14 with TRBJ1-1, with 10 bases fitting TRBD1. There are 15 residues in the CDR3. Germline V lookup: CDR1 SGHDN, CDR2 FVKESK. J was trimmed by 1 base and V by 3 bases; bases with no gene match: 2. The chain's CDR3 is CASSHRTGGNTEAFF. The CDR3 nucleotides are TGTGCCAGCAGCCACCGGACAGGGGGGAACACTGAAGCTTTCTTT.

The chain links TRBV30 to TRBJ1-1; TRBD1 might be the D (6 bases). Germline CDR1 and CDR2: GTSNPN and SVGIG (reference sequence). Deletions cut 4 bases from V and 11 bases from J, with 17 bases between. This CDR3 has 12 amino acids. The CDR3: CAWNQGRGVAFF. In DNA form, the CDR3 reads TGTGCCTGGAACCAGGGGCGGGGGGTTGCTTTCTTT.

This clonotype occurred many times. The chain couples TRBV3-1 to TRBJ2-3; D is undetermined. CDR3 length: 15 residues. The germline V gene has CDR1 LGHDT and CDR2 YNNKEL (reference sequence). Trimming pared 5 bases from V and 0 bases from J, leaving 12 bases between. CDR3 amino acids: CASSYIGGSTDTQYF. In nucleotides, the CDR3 is TGTGCCAGCAGCTATATTGGTGGGAGCACAGATACGCAGTATTTT.

This clonotype occurred many times. This rearrangement joins TRBV19 to TRBJ1-1; 7 nucleotides align to TRBD1. Germline V gene lookup returns CDR1 LNHDA and CDR2 SQIVND (reference sequence). This CDR3 comprises 17 residues. V gave up 9 bases and J gave up 0 bases; unmatched junction bases: 16. CDR3: CASRTPRGQTMNTEAFF. The CDR3 DNA follows: TGTGCCAGCCGCACCCCCCGGGGACAGACCATGAACACTGAAGCTTTCTTT.

This clonotype was picked up many times. The V call is TRBV7-9, the J call TRBJ2-7, with D tentatively TRBD1 (5 bases). Germline CDR1 reads SEHNR; CDR2 reads FQNEAQ (reference sequence). There are 14 residues in the CDR3. Trimming cost V 2 bases and J 2 bases, with 10 bases left between them. The CDR3 loop is CASSLRAGTYEQYF. CDR3 in DNA: TGTGCCAGCAGCTTACGGGCAGGGACCTACGAGCAGTACTTC.

This clonotype was counted ten times or more. The chain is built from TRBV4-1 and TRBJ2-7; 9 bases match TRBD2. The CDR3 is 15 residues long. CDR1 is MGHRA, CDR2 YSYEKL, per germline. With V trimmed by 3 bases and J by 5 bases, 8 bases remained unmatched. CDR3 nucleotide sequence: TGCGCCAGCAGCCATCCCGGGACTAGCCCCCACGAGCAGTACTTC. Its protein is CASSHPGTSPHEQYF.

The gene calls are TRBV20-1 and TRBJ2-1; TRBD2 is a possible D gene (5 bases). From germline, CDR1 is DFQATT and CDR2 SNEGSKA (reference sequence). This CDR3 spans 11 amino acids. With 1 base removed from V and 9 bases from J, the gap between germline ends came to 7 bases. CDR3 DNA sequence: TGCAGTGCTAGAGGTGAGGGTGAGCAGTTCTTC. The encoded protein is CSARGEGEQFF.